The entry below describes one TCR beta chain. This table comes from immunoSEQ multiplex PCR, and its TCRdb copy is limited to in-frame clones, with some not included. The table records roughly 380,000 clones, around 92% of them present only once. The CDR3 spans 15 residues. V lost 5 bases and J 4 bases, leaving 15 bases between the germline ends. Germline CDR1 reads LGHNT; CDR2 reads FRNRAP. The data derive from a study of Ad26.COV2.S vaccination and SARS-CoV-2 variants. This clonotype was sampled from a human donor who had recovered from COVID-19. V gene TRBV12-5 combines with J gene TRBJ1-5; unclear D gene. Sequencing was performed on peripheral blood, taken after recovery from COVID-19. CDR3: CASGPTQDLNQPQHF. Written as DNA, the CDR3 is TGTGCTAGTGGTCCGACCCAGGACCTTAATCAGCCCCAGCATTTT. Combining the CDR3 with reference TRBV12-5 and TRBJ1-5 gives the whole variable domain DARVTQTPRHKVTEMGQEVTMRCQPILGHNTVFWYRQTMMQGLELLAYFRNRAPLDDSGMPKDRFSAEMPDATLATLKIQPSEPRDSAVYFCASGPTQDLNQPQHFGDGTRLSIL.